The sequence of this TCR beta chain was determined in a study of cytomegalovirus exposure and HLA in healthy donors. Profiled with immunoSEQ multiplex PCR; TCRdb holds only in-frame clones, not every one. The data hold about 200,000 clones, with about 81% observed a single time. CDR1 and CDR2 from the germline V gene are SGHNT and YYREEE (reference sequence). The junction had 11 bases not matched to a gene; V was cut back by 3 bases and J by 4 bases. The CDR3 loop spans 16 amino acids. The sequence derives from a young woman in good health and CMV-seronegative. The chain combines TRBV5-4 with TRBJ2-7; 9 bases map to TRBD1. The sequencing sample was made of PBMCs. Written as DNA, the CDR3 is TGTGCCAGCAGCTCGGGACGGACAGGGGAGACGTACGAGCAGTACTTC. Translation gives CASSSGRTGETYEQYF.